These 9 T cell receptor beta chains were all obtained from the same sample, sequenced in a study of cytomegalovirus exposure and HLA in healthy donors. Researchers ran the PCR with 60 Vbeta and 13 Jbeta primers. Only in-frame clones appear in the TCRdb table, and some are missing; sequencing was by immunoSEQ multiplex PCR. This sample's table reports approximately 70,000 clones. Material: PBMCs. The receptor set was obtained from a female donor in good health and CMV-seropositive.

V gene TRBV7-2 combines with J gene TRBJ2-4; D unresolved. This CDR3 has 12 residues. Germline CDR1 reads SGHTA; CDR2 reads FQGNSA. Deletions cut 0 bases from V and 6 bases from J, with 3 bases between. CDR3 nucleotides: TGTGCCAGCAGCTTAGCCGGAAACATTCAGTACTTC. Protein: CASSLAGNIQYF.

The chain carries TRBV18 and TRBJ1-2, with a tentative D call TRBD1 (5 bases). The length of the CDR3 is 15 residues. Germline CDR1 reads KGHSH; CDR2 reads LQKENI. V gave up 3 bases and J gave up 3 bases, with 14 bases separating them. The CDR3 nucleotides are TGTGCCAGCTCACCTTTTGGTAGGGGCGACTATGGCTACACCTTC. Amino acids: CASSPFGRGDYGYTF.

V gene TRBV19 combines with J gene TRBJ2-1; the match to TRBD1 covers 9 bases. The CDR3 totals 16 residues. Germline CDR1 and CDR2: LNHDA and SQIVND (reference sequence). J lost 4 bases, V lost 7 bases, and 11 bases had no gene match. The CDR3 DNA reads as TGTGCCAGTAACGCCGGGACAGGGTACCGGTACAATGAGCAGTTCTTC. It specifies CASNAGTGYRYNEQFF. The full variable domain, completed using reference TRBV19 and TRBJ2-1, is DGGITQSPKYLFRKEGQNVTLSCEQNLNHDAMYWYRQDPGQGLRLIYYSQIVNDFQKGDIAEGYSVSREKKESFPLTVTSAQKNPTAFYLCASNAGTGYRYNEQFFGPGTRLTVL.

The CDR3 nucleotides read TGTGCCAGCAGTTTCGACAGGGGTTACACTGAAGCTTTCTTT. This encodes CASSFDRGYTEAFF. V is TRBV6-6 and J is TRBJ1-1; 8 bases align to TRBD1. The CDR3 loop spans 14 amino acids. Germline CDR1 is MNHNY and CDR2 is SVGAGI (reference sequence). V dropped 4 bases and J dropped 3; count of bases not matched to a gene: 4.

This chain connects TRBV5-1 to TRBJ2-7; 9 nucleotides agree with TRBD2. With V trimmed by 7 bases and J by 4 bases, 9 bases remained unmatched. The germline CDR1 and CDR2 sequences are SGHRS and YFSETQ. The CDR3 is 14 residues long. The CDR3 protein is CASGTGTSLYEQYF. The CDR3 nucleotides are TGCGCCAGCGGGACCGGGACTAGCTTATACGAGCAGTACTTC.

This chain uses TRBV7-9 with TRBJ1-3, with a weak D call TRBD1 (6 bases). Between the trimmed V and J ends, which lost 5 bases and 4 bases, there was a span of 12 bases. In germline, CDR1 is SEHNR, CDR2 FQNEAQ (reference sequence). This CDR3 is built from 14 residues. The CDR3 sequence: CASSPDRVGNTIYF. Written as DNA, the CDR3 is TGTGCCAGCAGCCCGGACAGAGTGGGAAACACCATATATTTT. The full variable domain, in which reference TRBV7-9 and TRBJ1-3 provide the parts outside the CDR3, is DTGVSQNPRHKITKRGQNVTFRCDPISEHNRLYWYRQTLGQGPEFLTYFQNEAQLEKSRLLSDRFSAERPKGSFSTLEIQRTEQGDSAMYLCASSPDRVGNTIYFGEGSWLTVV.

The chain employs TRBV19 and TRBJ2-3, with 10 nucleotides matching TRBD2. Germline V lookup: CDR1 LNHDA, CDR2 SQIVND (reference sequence). The junction had 6 bases not matched to a gene; V was cut back by 5 bases and J by 4 bases. This CDR3 has 15 residues. CDR3 sequence reads: CASSPQRGGPDTQYF. CDR3 nucleotides: TGTGCCAGTAGTCCACAGCGGGGGGGCCCAGATACGCAGTATTTT.

The chain links TRBV7-9 to TRBJ2-7, with 9 bases aligning to TRBD2. J gave up 0 bases and V 3 bases, and 3 bases lay outside the gene matches. The CDR3 spans 15 residues. The germline V gene has CDR1 SEHNR and CDR2 FQNEAQ (reference sequence). The CDR3 DNA reads TGTGCCAGCAGCTTGACTAGCGGTAGCTCCTACGAGCAGTACTTC. Its translation is CASSLTSGSSYEQYF. Using reference TRBV7-9 and TRBJ2-7 for the parts outside the CDR3, the full variable domain is DTGVSQNPRHKITKRGQNVTFRCDPISEHNRLYWYRQTLGQGPEFLTYFQNEAQLEKSRLLSDRFSAERPKGSFSTLEIQRTEQGDSAMYLCASSLTSGSSYEQYFGPGTRLTVT.

The genes are TRBV5-4 and TRBJ1-2; D gene unclear. The germline gives CDR1 SGHNT, CDR2 YYREEE (reference sequence). The CDR3 totals 14 residues. V was trimmed by 4 bases and J by 1 base, leaving 11 bases between them. CDR3 in DNA: TGTGCCAGCAGCCGGCCGGGTTATAACTATGGCTACACCTTC. As protein: CASSRPGYNYGYTF. Variable domain in full (rest from reference TRBV5-4 and TRBJ1-2): ETGVTQSPTHLIKTRGQQVTLRCSSQSGHNTVSWYQQALGQGPQFIFQYYREEENGRGNFPPRFSGLQFPNYSSELNVNALELDDSALYLCASSRPGYNYGYTFGSGTRLTVV.